This T cell receptor beta chain came from a study of shared clonotypes between healthy human individuals. The study, taken as a whole, reports: Lower generation probabilities were found for non-shared clonotypes than for those shared by all four donors.

The germline V gene encodes CDR1 LNHDA and CDR2 SQIVND (reference sequence). CDR3 length: 14 amino acids. Germline trimming cut 4 bases from V and 2 bases from J; bases unmatched to any gene: 4. A word on this clone: Its antigen is unknown. Within the sample, other DNA sequences also encode this same CDR3.

The table came from immunoSEQ multiplex PCR; TCRdb's copy has only in-frame clones and leaves some out. The top ten clones hold roughly 0.15% of a sample with 2,500,000 or so clones, just over 90% of them seen once. This chain links TRBV19 with TRBJ2-7; TRBD1 agrees at 8 bases. The material sequenced was naive CD4+ T cells sorted from blood. Subset in this sample: CD45RA+ positively selected. The sequence derives from a man between 18 and 35 years old in good health. CDR3 nucleotides: TGTGCCAGTAGTAGAACAGGGGGGCCCTACGAGCAGTACTTC. Protein: CASSRTGGPYEQYF.